Listed here are 9 T cell receptor beta chains from one sample, sequenced in a study of T cells after yellow fever vaccination. TCRdb itself ran the 5' RACE reads through MiXCR, one entry per CDR3 protein. Altogether a few hundred thousand distinct CDR3 sequences are present, about 15% being singletons, with the ten largest covering roughly 17%. The source was PBMCs, collected 5 to 6 days after the first yellow fever vaccination. All receptors derive from a young man who received the YFV17D yellow fever vaccine.

V gene TRBV20-1 combines with J gene TRBJ2-7, with D unclear. The CDR3 has 12 amino acids. CDR1 is DFQATT and CDR2 is SNEGSKA in the germline V gene (reference sequence). The V end was cut by 1 base, the J end by 2 bases, with 6 bases between. DNA for the CDR3: TGCAGTGCTAGAGTTACAGCCTACGAGCAGTACGTC. Translating gives CSARVTAYEQYV.

The chain recombines TRBV10-1 with TRBJ1-1; D is unclear. Per the germline V gene, CDR1 is WNHNN and CDR2 is SYGVQD (reference sequence). The CDR3 is made up of 14 amino acids. V was clipped by 6 bases and J by 7 bases, with 18 bases between them. DNA for the CDR3: TGCGCCAGCAGGCCCTCGGGGATAGCCGGTGAAGCTTTCTTT. Translated: CASRPSGIAGEAFF.

The J gene is TRBJ2-6, the V gene TRBV5-4; no firm D call. Germline V lookup: CDR1 SGHNT, CDR2 YYREEE (reference sequence). The CDR3 covers 16 residues. Trimming removed 4 bases at V and 1 base at J, with 12 bases between. Here the CDR3 DNA reads TGTGCCAGCAGCCAACTTTTCGGGTCTGGGGCCAACGTCCTGACTTTC. This gives the protein CASSQLFGSGANVLTF.

The chain couples TRBV12-3 or TRBV12-4 to TRBJ2-7; 9 bases line up with TRBD1. The CDR3 contains 15 residues. V lost 3 bases, J lost 5 bases, and 8 bases stayed unmatched. The CDR3: CASSLHGQGRNEQYF. As DNA, the CDR3 is TGTGCCAGCAGTTTGCACGGACAGGGGAGGAACGAGCAGTACTTC.

This clonotype was counted between two and nine times. V is TRBV7-2 and J is TRBJ2-4; no reliable D call. Germline CDR1 is SGHTA and CDR2 is FQGNSA. The CDR3 totals 15 residues. Trimming took off 5 bases at V and 0 bases at J, with 11 bases between the two ends. The CDR3 here is CASSIMGRAKNIQYF. CDR3 in DNA: TGTGCCAGCAGCATCATGGGTCGAGCCAAAAACATTCAGTACTTC. Variable domain in full (rest from reference TRBV7-2 and TRBJ2-4): GAGVSQSPSNKVTEKGKDVELRCDPISGHTALYWYRQSLGQGLEFLIYFQGNSAPDKSGLPSDRFSAERTGGSVSTLTIQRTQQEDSAVYLCASSIMGRAKNIQYFGAGTRLSVL.

This clonotype was picked up a small number of times. This chain uses TRBV7-9 with TRBJ1-4, with 7 bases that match TRBD1. Germline lookup yields CDR1 SEHNR and CDR2 FQNEAQ (reference sequence). The CDR3 has 15 residues. V was clipped by 4 bases and J by 7 bases; unmatched bases: 9. The CDR3 region is CASSSLTGRSEKLFF. In DNA form, the CDR3 reads TGTGCCAGCAGCTCGTTGACAGGGCGAAGTGAAAAACTGTTTTTT.

The sample holds a few counts of this clonotype. The V call is TRBV27, the J call TRBJ2-1; TRBD2 matches at 12 bases. CDR1 is MNHEY and CDR2 is SMNVEV in the germline V gene (reference sequence). Trimming took 5 bases from V and 0 from J; bases not matched to a gene: 8. This CDR3 comprises 18 residues. CDR3 DNA: TGTGCCAGCAGTGAGACGGGACTAGCGGGCCCCTCCTACAATGAGCAGTTCTTC. It encodes CASSETGLAGPSYNEQFF.

The V gene is TRBV9, the J gene TRBJ1-5; D is perhaps TRBD1 (5 bases). Germline CDR1 SGDLS, CDR2 YYNGEE. CDR3 size: 14 residues. Deletions cut 0 bases from V and 10 bases from J, with 14 bases between. The CDR3 sequence: CASSVEGQGEPQHF. CDR3 nucleotide sequence: TGTGCCAGCAGCGTAGAGGGTCAGGGCGAACCCCAGCATTTT. Full variable domain (rest looked up from reference TRBV9 and TRBJ1-5): DSGVTQTPKHLITATGQRVTLRCSPRSGDLSVYWYQQSLDQGLQFLIQYYNGEERAKGNILERFSAQQFPDLHSELNLSSLELGDSALYFCASSVEGQGEPQHFGDGTRLSIL.

The gene calls are TRBV7-2 and TRBJ2-2, with 9 bases fitting TRBD2. The CDR3 is 16 amino acids. J was trimmed by 4 bases and V by 1 base; bases with no gene match: 4. Germline V gene data show CDR1 as SGHTA and CDR2 as FQGNSA. CDR3 amino acids: CASSLGGGAITGELFF. CDR3 DNA: TGTGCCAGCAGCTTAGGCGGGGGGGCCATCACCGGGGAGCTGTTTTTT.